The 2 T cell receptor beta chains listed next were all sequenced from one sample in a study of human T cells and chemical hapten exposure. TCRdb ran MiXCR on the RACE reads and lists one entry per CDR3 protein. The sample lists some 99,000 distinct CDR3 sequences, more than 7% occurring once. Time point described: patch test 2, 6 weeks after DPC sensitization. Specified treatment: therapeutic diphenylcyclopropenone sensitization with weekly scalp DPC. This sample comprised whole blood, obtained in connection with sensitization to the hapten diphenylcyclopropenone (DPC). The receptors originated from a woman in her forties with alopecia areata. Some clones in this sample may be carry-over from other donors' samples.

V and J are TRBV7-2 and TRBJ1-5; 10 positions agree with TRBD1. Trimming took 5 bases from V and 9 from J; bases not matched to a gene: 7. Germline assignment: CDR1 SGHTA and CDR2 FQGNSA. This CDR3 spans 14 amino acids. As DNA, the CDR3 is TGTGCCAGCAGCGTTGACAGGGGGCTCTGGCCCCAGCATTTT. This encodes CASSVDRGLWPQHF.

CDR3: CASSAIWGGQFF. CDR3 DNA sequence: TGTGCCAGCAGTGCCATCTGGGGGGGGCAGTTCTTC. The chain carries TRBV6-1 and TRBJ2-1; 7 bases are a match to TRBD2. V gave up 4 bases and J gave up 12 bases; unmatched junction bases: 6. CDR1 is MNHNS, CDR2 SASEGT, per germline. The CDR3 runs 12 residues.